Detailed here is one T cell receptor (beta chain). This clone's antigen is unknown. Per-nucleotide qualities are absent, and no much larger clonotype sits a single base away. Each collaborating institution followed its own protocols to collect whole blood in K2EDTA tubes. For TCRbeta analysis, collaborator samples were shipped as frozen whole blood, as isolated PBMCs, or as DNA extracted from either sample type. TCRbeta CDR3 regions were amplified from genomic DNA using the immunoSEQ Assay, a bias-controlled multiplex PCR. Per the source publication's procedure: The number of nucleated cells in each sample was estimated by amplification of reference gene primers within the assay. To quantify the absolute abundance of each unique TCRbeta CDR3 rearrangement, sequence reads were collapsed and filtered. For each sample, productive Simpson clonality was calculated as the square root of Simpson's diversity index over productive rearrangements. TCRdb limited this immuneACCESS table to in-frame rearrangements with V and J called. A share of clones is missing; checked studies link under half to unresolved V genes, and the rest is unexplained. That table gives V, J and clone size, and the DNA gave D and trimming. The sample table contains 95,000 to 100,000 clones; only one count was recorded for around 92% of them. Jointly, the top ten make up over 5.5% of the sample.

This specimen comes from a study of blood T cell repertoires in COVID-19 (dated by TCRdb to 2020 to 2021). For the study in its entirety: The collaborator samples originated in the United States, Italy and Spain and spanned the acute and convalescent phases of COVID-19. Deeply sampled blood TCRbeta repertoires from subjects exposed to, actively infected with, or recovered from COVID-19 were included in the dataset. The sample metadata nearly always contained a de-identified subject ID, COVID-19 status, age in years and sex. Samples came from the ongoing ImmuneRACE study (first 160 participants) plus 1,254 subjects from 6 global collaborators. HLA class I and class II types, where available, came from metadata supplied by the sample provider rather than from assay-based typing. The material from the prospective study consisted of cDNA or gDNA derived from T cells, B-cell-depleted T cells, or PBMCs. A freely available public database, intended as a resource for researchers studying the immune response to SARS-CoV-2, is where the repertoires were released. General study outcomes and caveats: Clinical and demographic metadata were provided uncurated, with the amount varying by source and participant.

V is shortened by 5 bases, J by 1 base, and the region joining them spans 17 bases. CDR1 is given as SGHAT and CDR2 as FQNNGV, both from the germline V gene. The CDR3 measures 17 amino acids from cysteine to phenylalanine. Just CDR3 DNA is preserved here, 51 bases in frame from base 1. Recombination joined TRBV11-2 with TRBJ1-4, and possibly TRBD1, on 6 matching bases. This TCR derives from a man aged 50 or older with active COVID-19. The sample consisted of peripheral blood. The CDR3 protein is CASSRGAGGQTNEKLFF. The DNA reads as follows: TGTGCCAGCAGCCGGGGGGCCGGGGGGCAAACTAATGAAAAACTGTTTTTT. Supplemented by the reference TRBV11-2 and TRBJ1-4 proteins around the CDR3, the complete variable domain is EAGVAQSPRYKIIEKRQSVAFWCNPISGHATLYWYQQILGQGPKLLIQFQNNGVVDDSQLPKDRFSAERLKGVDSTLKIQPAKLEDSAVYLCASSRGAGGQTNEKLFFGSGTQLSVL.